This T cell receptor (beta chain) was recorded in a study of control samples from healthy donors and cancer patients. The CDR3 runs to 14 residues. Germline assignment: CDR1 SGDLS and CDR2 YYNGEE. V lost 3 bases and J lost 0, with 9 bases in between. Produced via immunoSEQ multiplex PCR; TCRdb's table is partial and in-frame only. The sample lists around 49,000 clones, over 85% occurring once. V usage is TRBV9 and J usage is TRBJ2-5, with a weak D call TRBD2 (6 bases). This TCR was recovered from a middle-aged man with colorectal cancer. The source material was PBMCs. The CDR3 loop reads CASSAGLYQETQYF. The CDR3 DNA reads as TGTGCCAGCAGCGCGGGACTGTACCAAGAGACCCAGTACTTC.